This TCR beta chain was obtained from a study of identifying expanded T cells in peripheral blood. Only in-frame clones appear in the TCRdb table, and some are missing; sequencing was by immunoSEQ multiplex PCR. This table holds 70,000 to 100,000 clones, approximately 84% found once. Germline V gene lookup returns CDR1 MGHDK and CDR2 SYGVNS. This CDR3 has 13 amino acids. Trimming pared 0 bases from V and 5 bases from J, leaving 4 bases between. The TCR was taken from a person between 18 and 75 years old in good health. Material: blood. The genes are TRBV25-1 and TRBJ2-2, with D unresolved. CDR3 amino acids: CASSEYGTGELFF. CDR3 nucleotide sequence: TGTGCCAGCAGTGAATATGGGACCGGGGAGCTGTTTTTT.